The 28 T cell receptor beta chains presented below share a single source sample, sequenced in a study of CD8 T cells in Susac syndrome. Reverse transcription used roughly 0.45 to 1 ug RNA and random hexamers. TCRdb reanalysed the immunoSEQ multiplex PCR reads using MiXCR and keeps one entry per CDR3 protein. The table has about 280,000 distinct CDR3 sequences, around 84% seen once. Sequencing was done on a sample of CD8+ T cells from PBMCs. Receptors originate from a human donor with multiple sclerosis.

This clonotype showed up just once. CDR3 protein: CASSPPNRGYGHYEQYF. The CDR3 bases are TGTGCCAGCAGCCCCCCCAATCGAGGATATGGTCACTACGAGCAGTACTTC. V and J are TRBV11-2 and TRBJ2-7; D remains unclear. The V end was cut by 5 bases, the J end by 3 bases, with 23 bases between. CDR1 is SGHAT, CDR2 FQNNGV, per germline. The length of the CDR3 is 17 residues.

The V gene is TRBV20-1, the J gene TRBJ2-5; D perhaps matches TRBD2 (5 bases). Between the trimmed V and J ends, which lost 0 bases and 5 bases, there was a span of 16 bases. Germline loops: CDR1 DFQATT, CDR2 SNEGSKA (reference sequence). The CDR3 length is 15 residues. The CDR3, as DNA: TGCAGTGCTAGAGATTTCGGCGAGGGATTGGAGACCCAGTACTTC. Amino acids: CSARDFGEGLETQYF.

The chain employs TRBV10-3 and TRBJ2-7, with TRBD1 matching 10 bases. V shed 2 bases, J shed 2 bases, and the junction held 6 bases outside the gene matches. Germline CDR1 is ENHRY and CDR2 is SYGVKD. The CDR3 length is 16 residues. The DNA of the CDR3 is TGTGCCATCAGTGAGCTCCGGGACAGGGGAGCCTACGAGCAGTACTTC. It codes for CAISELRDRGAYEQYF.

This clonotype has just a few counts. This rearrangement joins TRBV5-5 to TRBJ1-2; 10 bases line up with TRBD1. The ends lost 4 bases at V and 2 bases at J; junction bases unmatched: 5. CDR1 is SGHKS, CDR2 YYEKEE, per germline (reference sequence). CDR3 length: 15 amino acids. The CDR3 nucleotides are TGTGCCAGCAGCGCAGGGACAGGGGTAAACTATGGCTACACCTTC. This codes for CASSAGTGVNYGYTF.

This rearrangement joins TRBV7-9 to TRBJ2-1; D might be TRBD1 (5 bases). V lost 1 base and J lost 4, with 11 bases in between. This CDR3 region has 15 residues. Germline V gene lookup returns CDR1 SEHNR and CDR2 FQNEAQ (reference sequence). The CDR3: CASSLEIGAYNEQFF. CDR3 DNA sequence: TGTGCCAGCAGCTTAGAGATAGGGGCTTACAATGAGCAGTTCTTC.

The V call is TRBV7-6, the J call TRBJ2-7; D remains ambiguous. The V end was cut by 1 base, the J end by 6 bases, with 10 bases between. This CDR3 has 13 amino acids. Germline CDR1 SGHVS, CDR2 FNYEAQ. The CDR3 sequence: CASSLEAFAEQYF. For the CDR3, the DNA is TGTGCCAGCAGCTTAGAAGCCTTTGCCGAGCAGTACTTC.

This chain uses TRBV3-1 with TRBJ2-5, with a possible D match to TRBD2 (5 bases). The ends were cut back, 2 bases at V and 5 bases at J, with 18 bases in the middle. Germline CDR1 LGHDT, CDR2 YNNKEL (reference sequence). The CDR3 loop spans 16 amino acids. CDR3 loop: CASSQSRNRGLETQYF. The DNA for the CDR3 is TGTGCCAGCAGCCAATCTAGAAACCGCGGACTGGAGACCCAGTACTTC.

This sequence joins TRBV5-1 and TRBJ2-2; 13 nucleotides line up with TRBD2. Per the germline V gene, CDR1 is SGHRS and CDR2 is YFSETQ. The trim removed 4 bases at V and 0 bases at J, leaving 3 bases unmatched. This CDR3 has 17 residues. CDR3 in amino acids: CASSGGLAGSNTGELFF. The CDR3, as DNA: TGCGCCAGCAGCGGGGGACTAGCGGGGTCGAACACCGGGGAGCTGTTTTTT.

The V call is TRBV7-9, the J call TRBJ2-3; D unresolved. CDR1 is SEHNR and CDR2 is FQNEAQ in the germline V gene (reference sequence). The germline V and J ends were trimmed by 2 bases and 2 bases, with 11 bases remaining between them. This CDR3 contains 15 residues. The CDR3 loop is CASSLQSSPTDTQYF. The CDR3 bases are TGTGCCAGCAGCTTACAATCCTCCCCCACAGATACGCAGTATTTT.

The chain links TRBV7-2 to TRBJ2-7; D is uncertain. V was clipped by 3 bases and J by 7 bases, with 10 bases between them. The CDR3 spans 12 residues. The germline V gene encodes CDR1 SGHTA and CDR2 FQGNSA. This CDR3 reads CASSLRGVEQYF. The CDR3 DNA reads as TGTGCCAGCAGCTTGCGTGGGGTGGAGCAGTACTTC.

The chain links TRBV28 to TRBJ2-7; D gene ambiguous. Germline V gene sequence: CDR1 MDHEN, CDR2 SYDVKM. The CDR3 length is 14 residues. Trimming took 3 bases from V and 3 from J, leaving 12 bases between them. CDR3 sequence: CASSLTSLGYEQYF. The DNA for the CDR3 is TGTGCCAGCAGTTTGACCTCCTTGGGCTACGAGCAGTACTTC.

The count of this clonotype is one. V and J are TRBV5-1 and TRBJ2-7, with D possibly being TRBD2 (5 bases). The CDR3 totals 13 residues. Trimming took off 1 base at V and 5 bases at J, with 10 bases between the two ends. CDR1 SGHRS and CDR2 YFSETQ come from the germline V gene. CDR3 sequence: CASSLRGHNEQYF. The CDR3 DNA follows: TGCGCCAGCAGCTTGAGAGGGCACAACGAGCAGTACTTC.

The CDR3 DNA follows: TGCAGTGCTAGAGACGCGGGGGGCGCATCAGTCGAGCAGTACTTC. Its protein product is CSARDAGGASVEQYF. The V gene is TRBV20-1, the J gene TRBJ2-7, with 8 bases lining up with TRBD2. V was pared by 0 bases and J by 6 bases, with 10 bases of the junction left unmatched. Germline lookup yields CDR1 DFQATT and CDR2 SNEGSKA (reference sequence). This CDR3 region has 15 residues.

The chain links TRBV25-1 to TRBJ2-7; 8 bases agree with TRBD1. Per the germline V gene, CDR1 is MGHDK and CDR2 is SYGVNS. This CDR3 contains 17 residues. Unmatched junction bases numbered 18, after V lost 8 bases and J lost 3 bases. This chain's CDR3 is CASVDDRGLPKFYEQYF. The DNA of the CDR3 is TGTGCCAGCGTTGATGACAGGGGACTCCCGAAGTTCTACGAGCAGTACTTC.

This sequence joins TRBV12-3 or TRBV12-4 and TRBJ2-2; 8 bases agree with TRBD1. After removal of 3 bases from V and 6 bases from J, the junction contained 9 bases not matched to a gene. The CDR3 covers 16 residues. Here the CDR3 DNA reads TGTGCCAGCAGTTTTTTGACAGGGGTCGGTTCCGGGGAGCTGTTTTTT. Amino acids: CASSFLTGVGSGELFF.

V is TRBV13 and J is TRBJ2-7; D not certain. Trimming cost V 2 bases and J 6 bases, with 5 bases left between them. CDR1 and CDR2 from the germline V gene are PRHDT and FYEKMQ (reference sequence). This CDR3 spans 11 amino acids. CDR3 in amino acids: CASSLQVEQYF. The CDR3 DNA sequence: TGTGCCAGCAGCTTACAGGTCGAGCAGTACTTC. Variable domain in full (rest from reference TRBV13 and TRBJ2-7): AAGVIQSPRHLIKEKRETATLKCYPIPRHDTVYWYQQGPGQDPQFLISFYEKMQSDKGSIPDRFSAQQFSDYHSELNMSSLELGDSALYFCASSLQVEQYFGPGTRLTVT.

V usage is TRBV27 and J usage is TRBJ2-7; TRBD2 aligns across 8 bases. V shed 2 bases and J 0 bases; nucleotides not matched to a gene: 3. This CDR3 comprises 15 residues. Germline V gives CDR1 MNHEY, CDR2 SMNVEV (reference sequence). In DNA form, the CDR3 reads TGTGCCAGCAGTTTAGAGCGGGGGACCTCCTACGAGCAGTACTTC. This gives the protein CASSLERGTSYEQYF.

This clonotype has only one observation. This chain joins TRBV2 and TRBJ2-1; 7 bases are shared with TRBD2. Per the germline V gene, CDR1 is SNHLY and CDR2 is FYNNEI. CDR3 length: 14 amino acids. The DNA for the CDR3 is TGTGTCCCGGTGAGGCGGGAGAACGGGAATGAGCAGTTCTTC. This translates into CVPVRRENGNEQFF.

V gene TRBV9 combines with J gene TRBJ1-2; D not certain. Germline V CDR1 and CDR2: SGDLS, YYNGEE. This CDR3 comprises 12 residues. The V and J ends lost 2 bases and 4 bases respectively, with 6 bases between them. In nucleotides, the CDR3 is TGTGCCAGCAGCGTGGGCAGCTATGGCTACACCTTC. Its translation: CASSVGSYGYTF.

The chain couples TRBV3-1 to TRBJ2-2; possible D gene TRBD2, 6 bases. CDR3 size: 12 residues. Trimming removed 4 bases from V and 7 bases from J, with 7 bases in between. Germline V CDR1 and CDR2: LGHDT, YNNKEL (reference sequence). CDR3 DNA: TGTGCCAGCAGCCGGGGGGTCGGGGAGCTGTTTTTT. It specifies CASSRGVGELFF.

The gene calls are TRBV15 and TRBJ2-7; tentative D call: TRBD1 (5 bases). V shed 0 bases and J shed 10 bases, with 16 bases lying between them. CDR1 is LNHNV, CDR2 YYDKDF, per germline (reference sequence). The CDR3 contains 14 residues. In nucleotides, the CDR3 is TGTGCCACCAGCAGAGATGGGCAGGGAAGGCCTCAGTACTTC. Amino acid sequence: CATSRDGQGRPQYF.

The CDR3 spells CASSLARGGHEQYF. CDR3 in DNA: TGCGCCAGCAGCTTGGCCAGGGGGGGACACGAGCAGTACTTC. The chain combines TRBV5-1 with TRBJ2-7; D could derive from TRBD1 or TRBD2 (7 bases each). The CDR3 covers 14 residues. CDR1 SGHRS and CDR2 YFSETQ come from the germline V gene. The germline V and J ends were trimmed by 0 bases and 5 bases, with 12 bases remaining between them.

The CDR3 DNA reads TGTGCCAGCAGCCAAGGCCAGGCAGGGGGCCCCTACAATGAGCAGTTCTTC. Amino acid sequence: CASSQGQAGGPYNEQFF. The rearrangement uses TRBV3-1 and TRBJ2-1; TRBD1 matches 8 bases. The CDR3 runs to 17 residues. CDR1 LGHDT and CDR2 YNNKEL come from the germline V gene (reference sequence). V shed 1 base, J shed 2 bases, and the junction held 7 bases outside the gene matches.

The V call is TRBV25-1, the J call TRBJ2-5; D possibly corresponds to TRBD2 (6 bases). The CDR3 consists of 12 residues. V dropped 3 bases and J dropped 7 bases, with 9 bases sitting between them. CDR1 is MGHDK, CDR2 SYGVNS, per germline. This CDR3 reads CASSDWRGTQYF. The DNA of the CDR3 is TGTGCCAGCAGTGATTGGCGGGGGACCCAGTACTTC.

The chain employs TRBV9 and TRBJ2-7, with 14 bases lining up with TRBD2. Germline V gives CDR1 SGDLS, CDR2 YYNGEE. The CDR3 has 16 residues. The junction had 5 bases not matched to a gene; V was cut back by 3 bases and J by 3 bases. CDR3 in amino acids: CASSGLAGGPSYEQYF. The DNA of the CDR3 is TGTGCCAGCAGCGGACTAGCGGGAGGGCCGAGCTACGAGCAGTACTTC. Looking up the rest from reference TRBV9 and TRBJ2-7 gives the full variable domain: DSGVTQTPKHLITATGQRVTLRCSPRSGDLSVYWYQQSLDQGLQFLIQYYNGEERAKGNILERFSAQQFPDLHSELNLSSLELGDSALYFCASSGLAGGPSYEQYFGPGTRLTVT.

The chain has TRBV29-1 and TRBJ2-1; tentatively, D is TRBD1 or TRBD2 (6 bases each). Trimming removed 4 bases from V and 10 bases from J, with 14 bases in between. The CDR3 loop spans 12 amino acids. The germline CDR1 and CDR2 sequences are SQVTM and ANQGSEA. CDR3 nucleotides: TGCAGCGTTGCGACCAGGGGAGGAGAGCAGTTCTTC. Translation gives CSVATRGGEQFF.

This chain connects TRBV19 to TRBJ2-7; no reliable D call. Germline-derived CDR1 and CDR2 are LNHDA and SQIVND (reference sequence). V lost 11 bases and J lost 2, with 22 bases in between. This CDR3 is built from 15 residues. Written as DNA, the CDR3 is TGTGCCTCAGCCCCGGCCGGTTCCTCCCCCTACGAGCAGTACTTC. This translates into CASAPAGSSPYEQYF.

For the CDR3, the DNA is TGTGCCAGCTCACTCAGGACTAGCGGGGACAACAATGAGCAGTTCTTC. Translated: CASSLRTSGDNNEQFF. The chain combines TRBV18 with TRBJ2-1, with 12 positions matching TRBD2. The CDR3 contains 16 residues. From germline, CDR1 is KGHSH and CDR2 LQKENI. Unmatched junction bases numbered 6, after V lost 4 bases and J lost 5 bases.